The T cell receptor beta chain described here comes from a study of shared clonotypes between healthy human individuals. Among the donors, all were Caucasian adults who lived in Nashville, Tennessee. Comments on this clone: No antigen is known for it.

Broader study findings: A handful of donors showed sharing of approximately 5% of naive CD4 clonotypes.

V was shortened by 5 bases and J by 1 base, with 12 bases between the two germline ends. The germline gives CDR1 SGHTA, CDR2 FQGTGA. The CDR3 loop spans 15 amino acids. The table came from immunoSEQ multiplex PCR; TCRdb's copy has only in-frame clones and leaves some out. The sample holds a few million clones; approximately 95% are singletons and the top ten take 0.39%. The chain uses TRBV7-3 and TRBJ2-1; tentative D call: TRBD1 (5 bases). The sample consisted of naive CD4+ T cells from PBMCs. Subset reported: CD45RA+ positively selected. The clonotype was recovered from a man between 18 and 29 years old in good health. Some clones in this sample may be carry-over from other donors' samples. CDR3 loop: CASSTIAGSYNEQFF. DNA for the CDR3: TGTGCCAGCAGCACAATCGCAGGGTCCTACAATGAGCAGTTCTTC.